Shown below are 18 T cell receptor beta chains from a single sample sequenced in a study of cytomegalovirus exposure and HLA in healthy donors. Clones were read by immunoSEQ multiplex PCR, and TCRdb kept only the in-frame ones, dropping some. The table has approximately 160,000 clones, roughly 86% seen once. Specimen: PBMCs. Receptors originate from a man aged 18 to 30 in good health and CMV-seropositive.

This chain uses TRBV5-5 with TRBJ2-4, with D unresolved. V shed 0 bases and J shed 0 bases, with 10 bases lying between them. This CDR3 comprises 16 residues. Germline assignment: CDR1 SGHKS and CDR2 YYEKEE (reference sequence). The CDR3 here is CASSLVPSPAKNIQYF. The CDR3, as DNA: TGTGCCAGCAGCTTGGTCCCAAGCCCAGCCAAAAACATTCAGTACTTC.

The chain is built from TRBV28 and TRBJ2-7; the match to TRBD2 covers 13 bases. The CDR3 is made up of 15 amino acids. The trim removed 2 bases at V and 5 bases at J, leaving 3 bases unmatched. The V gene's germline CDR1 is MDHEN and CDR2 SYDVKM. The CDR3 here is CASSLGLAGADEQYF. CDR3 sequence (DNA): TGTGCCAGCAGTTTAGGACTAGCGGGAGCTGACGAGCAGTACTTC.

The chain joins TRBV27 to TRBJ2-1, with 10 bases lining up with TRBD1. The CDR3 spans 15 residues. Germline-derived CDR1 and CDR2 are MNHEY and SMNVEV (reference sequence). Trimming at V came to 5 bases and at J to 13 bases, leaving 14 bases not matched to a gene. CDR3 bases: TGTGCCAGCAGTACGCCGGGACAGGGGTTTTTCCCCCAGTTCTTC. It specifies CASSTPGQGFFPQFF.

The rearrangement uses TRBV30 and TRBJ2-7, with TRBD1 matching 11 bases. CDR1 is GTSNPN, CDR2 SVGIG, per germline (reference sequence). Trimming took 0 bases from V and 3 from J; bases not matched to a gene: 4. This CDR3 is built from 15 residues. The CDR3, as DNA: TGTGCCTGGAGTGTGGGGGGGACAGGGGGCTACGAGCAGTACTTC. This gives the protein CAWSVGGTGGYEQYF.

This chain links TRBV4-1 with TRBJ2-5; the D gene is possibly TRBD1 (6 bases). Trimming stripped 1 base from V and 1 base from J, with 10 bases between. CDR1 is MGHRA and CDR2 is YSYEKL in the germline V gene. The CDR3 extends over 15 amino acids. In nucleotides, the CDR3 is TGCGCCAGCAGCCAAGTATCAGGGGCCCAAGAGACCCAGTACTTC. It is translated as CASSQVSGAQETQYF.

The sample holds one count of this clone. V is TRBV5-1 and J is TRBJ2-7; D ambiguous. The CDR3 runs to 14 residues. Trimming pared 1 base from V and 8 bases from J, leaving 16 bases between. The germline CDR1 and CDR2 sequences are SGHRS and YFSETQ. The CDR3 DNA reads TGCGCCAGCAGCTTGTCCCAGACACCGTCAAAGCAGTACTTC. It codes for CASSLSQTPSKQYF.

The J gene is TRBJ2-5, the V gene TRBV15; D perhaps matches TRBD2 (7 bases). Germline CDR1 is LNHNV and CDR2 is YYDKDF (reference sequence). V was cut by 0 bases and J by 5 bases, with 19 bases left in between. The length of the CDR3 is 17 residues. The CDR3 DNA reads TGTGCCACCAGCAGAGATTTGGGGGGGCGCTTTCATGAGACCCAGTACTTC. Amino acid sequence: CATSRDLGGRFHETQYF.

This sequence joins TRBV7-3 and TRBJ1-1, with a tentative D call TRBD1 (5 bases). CDR1 and CDR2 (germline): SGHTA, FQGTGA. V shed 2 bases and J shed 6 bases, with 13 bases lying between them. This CDR3 spans 14 amino acids. The CDR3 sequence: CASSLYGGTSEAFF. CDR3 bases: TGTGCCAGCAGCTTATACGGGGGGACTTCTGAAGCTTTCTTT.

This chain uses TRBV9 with TRBJ2-3, with TRBD2 matching 9 bases. This CDR3 spans 17 amino acids. The V and J ends lost 0 bases and 0 bases, in that order; junction bases with no gene match: 5. Per the germline V gene, CDR1 is SGDLS and CDR2 is YYNGEE. CDR3 DNA sequence: TGTGCCAGCAGCGTAGATGATGCGGGAGGGAGCACAGATACGCAGTATTTT. As protein: CASSVDDAGGSTDTQYF.

This chain joins TRBV7-6 and TRBJ2-2; D call uncertain. CDR1 and CDR2 (germline): SGHVS, FNYEAQ. The length of the CDR3 is 16 residues. The germline V and J ends were trimmed by 2 bases and 3 bases, with 13 bases remaining between them. CDR3: CASSLSTKADTGELFF. CDR3 nucleotides: TGTGCCAGCAGCTTATCCACTAAGGCGGACACCGGGGAGCTGTTTTTT.

This clone has a handful of counts. The CDR3, as DNA: TGTGCCATCAGTGAAGTTAGCGGGTATTACTTTGGGCAGTACTTC. This gives the protein CAISEVSGYYFGQYF. V gene TRBV10-3 combines with J gene TRBJ2-7, with TRBD2 matching over 7 bases. V lost 3 bases, J lost 9 bases, and 14 bases stayed unmatched. The CDR3 is made up of 15 amino acids. Germline V lookup: CDR1 ENHRY, CDR2 SYGVKD.

CDR3 sequence: CASSQDGQKGANYGYTF. For the CDR3, the DNA is TGCGCCAGCAGCCAAGACGGACAGAAAGGGGCTAACTATGGCTACACCTTC. The chain couples TRBV4-1 to TRBJ1-2; D perhaps matches TRBD1 (6 bases). V was clipped by 0 bases and J by 0 bases, with 14 bases between them. The CDR3 has 17 residues. The germline V gene has CDR1 MGHRA and CDR2 YSYEKL.

The chain carries TRBV19 and TRBJ2-2; TRBD2 matches 7 bases. Germline V gene sequence: CDR1 LNHDA, CDR2 SQIVND (reference sequence). The CDR3 spans 14 residues. V was clipped by 8 bases and J by 0 bases; unmatched bases: 3. CDR3 amino acids: CASGGRANTGELFF. CDR3 sequence (DNA): TGTGCCAGTGGCGGGAGAGCGAACACCGGGGAGCTGTTTTTT.

The chain combines TRBV18 with TRBJ1-3; 7 bases match TRBD1. Germline assignment: CDR1 KGHSH and CDR2 LQKENI. CDR3 length equals 15 residues. Trimming at V came to 0 bases and at J to 2 bases, leaving 1 base not matched to a gene. CDR3 protein: CASSPPGQPGNTIYF. Written as DNA, the CDR3 is TGTGCCAGCTCACCACCGGGACAGCCTGGAAACACCATATATTTT.

The rearrangement joins TRBV19 to TRBJ1-2; no definite D call. Germline CDR1 and CDR2: LNHDA and SQIVND (reference sequence). The CDR3 is made up of 13 amino acids. V lost 2 bases and J 7 bases, leaving 11 bases between the germline ends. DNA for the CDR3: TGTGCCAGTAGTATACCCCCCAGGTCTGGCTACACCTTC. It encodes CASSIPPRSGYTF.

The chain couples TRBV5-1 to TRBJ1-2; 8 positions match TRBD1. In germline, CDR1 is SGHRS, CDR2 YFSETQ. V gave up 4 bases and J gave up 8 bases; unmatched junction bases: 10. This CDR3 has 14 amino acids. The CDR3 nucleotides are TGCGCCAGCAGCCTCCCCGACAGGGGAGACGGCTACACCTTC. Translating gives CASSLPDRGDGYTF.

The chain is built from TRBV18 and TRBJ1-3, with 11 bases that match TRBD1. V lost 6 bases, J lost 3 bases, and 7 bases stayed unmatched. The germline CDR1 and CDR2 sequences are KGHSH and LQKENI. The CDR3 consists of 16 residues. The CDR3 region has the DNA TGTGCCAGCTCCCCCGGACAGGGGGCGCTTGGAAACACCATATATTTT. It yields the protein CASSPGQGALGNTIYF.

This chain uses TRBV11-2 with TRBJ2-1, with a tentative D call TRBD1 (6 bases). Germline-derived CDR1 and CDR2 are SGHAT and FQNNGV. This CDR3 region has 15 residues. Trimming shortened V by 5 bases and J by 3 bases, and 14 bases separated the two germline ends. The CDR3 is CASSTRGSGYNEQFF. Here the CDR3 DNA reads TGTGCCAGCAGCACAAGGGGGAGCGGCTACAATGAGCAGTTCTTC.